These 8 T cell receptor beta chains came from one sample sequenced in a study of Ad26.COV2.S vaccination and SARS-CoV-2 variants. Some clones are missing from TCRdb's copy, which holds only in-frame ones; the method was immunoSEQ multiplex PCR. In the table there are around 100,000 clones, more than 65% of which are singletons. The sequencing here drew on peripheral blood, taken after recovery from COVID-19. All receptors come from a human donor who had recovered from COVID-19.

The CDR3 nucleotides are TGTGCCAGCAGTTTATCGCGGCTAGCGGGGAAAAATGAGCAGTTCTTC. Translation: CASSLSRLAGKNEQFF. The V gene is TRBV27, the J gene TRBJ2-1, with 9 bases identical to TRBD2. The CDR3 length is 16 residues. V dropped 0 bases and J dropped 7; count of bases not matched to a gene: 7. The germline gives CDR1 MNHEY, CDR2 SMNVEV (reference sequence).

V is TRBV5-1 and J is TRBJ2-3, with TRBD1 matching 7 bases. Germline CDR1 is SGHRS and CDR2 is YFSETQ. The J segment lost 5 bases and the V segment lost 0 bases, leaving 3 bases of the junction unmatched. The CDR3 contains 14 residues. The CDR3 here is CASSLGTGGDTQYF. CDR3 in DNA: TGCGCCAGCAGCTTGGGGACAGGCGGAGATACGCAGTATTTT.

The chain joins TRBV7-2 to TRBJ2-5, with D unclear. V lost 4 bases, J lost 5 bases, and 11 bases lay in between. The germline CDR1 and CDR2 sequences are SGHTA and FQGNSA. This CDR3 is built from 13 residues. The DNA of the CDR3 is TGTGCCAGCAGCTCGATGGTCGTTGAGACCCAGTACTTC. Its translation: CASSSMVVETQYF.

This clone was found a few times. The chain links TRBV7-2 to TRBJ2-1; D gene uncertain. This CDR3 is 16 amino acids long. Trimming stripped 3 bases from V and 0 bases from J, with 12 bases between. CDR1 is SGHTA, CDR2 FQGNSA, per germline. This CDR3 is CASSLGSFSSYNEQFF. As DNA, the CDR3 is TGTGCCAGCAGCTTGGGGTCCTTTAGCTCCTACAATGAGCAGTTCTTC.

This chain links TRBV6-2 or TRBV6-3 with TRBJ2-7; D perhaps matches TRBD2 (5 bases). The ends were cut back, 6 bases at V and 9 bases at J, with 15 bases in the middle. Germline V gene data show CDR1 as MNHEY and CDR2 as SVGEGT. The CDR3 extends over 12 amino acids. In DNA, the CDR3 is TGTGCCAGCAGCCGCCACTCCGGAGGGCAGTACTTC. Translated, it gives CASSRHSGGQYF.

The rearrangement joins TRBV3-1 (or the pseudogene TRBV3-2) to TRBJ1-2, with D possibly TRBD1 on 5 matching bases. Germline CDR1 reads LGHDT; CDR2 reads YNNKEL (reference sequence). V shed 0 bases and J shed 8 bases, with 16 bases lying between them. The CDR3 is 15 amino acids. The CDR3 DNA reads TGTGCCAGCAGCCAAGATATGGGCAGGTGGGGGGGCTACACCTTC. This encodes CASSQDMGRWGGYTF.

This chain links TRBV19 with TRBJ2-1; D possibly corresponds to TRBD2 (6 bases). V gave up 2 bases and J gave up 6 bases, with 8 bases separating them. The CDR3 totals 13 residues. From germline, CDR1 is LNHDA and CDR2 SQIVND (reference sequence). CDR3 protein: CASSIFGGNEQFF. The CDR3 nucleotides are TGTGCCAGTAGTATATTCGGGGGCAATGAGCAGTTCTTC.

This clone came up a few times. The CDR3 DNA reads as TGTGCCAGGTATTTCCCAGTCTCTGGAAACACCATATATTTT. It specifies CARYFPVSGNTIYF. This chain links TRBV27 with TRBJ1-3; D gene uncertain. This CDR3 has 14 amino acids. V was shortened by 9 bases and J by 0 bases, with 12 bases between the two germline ends. Germline V gives CDR1 MNHEY, CDR2 SMNVEV (reference sequence).